The 7 T cell receptor beta chains in this list originate from one sample, sequenced in a study of sequential checkpoint blockade in melanoma. The assay was immunoSEQ multiplex PCR, and TCRdb's table has in-frame clones only and misses some. The sample includes about 40,000 clones, 86% seen only once; the top ten take around 12%. Treatment described: randomized to nivolumab then ipilimumab (arm A) or the reverse (arm B). The sequencing used CD8+ T cells sorted from blood (inferred from file names), collected from a patient given nivolumab and ipilimumab in sequence. These receptors all come from a human donor with melanoma.

The chain employs TRBV6-4 and TRBJ2-5; 9 nucleotides align to TRBD1. The J call may be faulty, since TRBJ2-7 better matches the DNA end. CDR1 and CDR2 (germline): MRHNA, SNTAGT. The CDR3 is 15 amino acids. CDR3 amino acids: CASSDYGQGPYEQYF. The CDR3 nucleotides read TGTGCCAGCAGTGACTACGGACAGGGGCCCTACGAGCAGTACTTC.

The chain uses TRBV7-2 and TRBJ2-1; TRBD2 might be the D (5 bases). V was cut by 1 base and J by 7 bases, with 14 bases left in between. CDR1 and CDR2 (germline): SGHTA, FQGNSA. The CDR3 length is 15 residues. CDR3 coding DNA: TGTGCCAGCAGCTTAGAAATCGGGGTCATAAATGAGCAGTTCTTC. Its translation: CASSLEIGVINEQFF.

J is TRBJ1-2 and V is TRBV5-8, with D unclear. The CDR3 is 14 residues long. Trimming cost V 3 bases and J 0 bases, with 9 bases left between them. From germline, CDR1 is SGHTS and CDR2 YDEGEE. CDR3 nucleotide sequence: TGTGCCAGCAGCTCTCCGGGAACTAACTATGGCTACACCTTC. Translating it yields CASSSPGTNYGYTF.

V and J are TRBV6-1 and TRBJ2-7; possibly TRBD2 for D (5 bases). The CDR3 loop spans 14 amino acids. Looked up from germline, CDR1 is MNHNS and CDR2 is SASEGT. Deletions cut 4 bases from V and 0 bases from J, with 10 bases between. The CDR3 loop is CASSAGLFSYEQYV. The CDR3 nucleotides are TGTGCCAGCAGTGCCGGACTGTTCTCCTACGAGCAGTACGTC.

J is TRBJ2-7 and V is TRBV11-3; TRBD1 matches at 8 bases. Trimming at V came to 5 bases and at J to 4 bases, leaving 10 bases not matched to a gene. The CDR3 is made up of 15 amino acids. Germline V gene data show CDR1 as SGHNT and CDR2 as YENEEA. CDR3 sequence reads: CASSLGQGLSYEQYV. The CDR3 nucleotides are TGTGCCAGCAGCCTTGGACAGGGTCTTAGTTACGAGCAGTACGTC.

The CDR3: CASSPAGLMGETQYF. The CDR3 coding sequence is TGCGCCAGCAGCCCGGCGGGTCTCATGGGAGAGACCCAGTACTTC. The J gene is TRBJ2-5, the V gene TRBV5-1; tentative D call: TRBD2 (5 bases). Germline V gene lookup returns CDR1 SGHRS and CDR2 YFSETQ. CDR3 length equals 15 residues. The ends were cut back, 4 bases at V and 4 bases at J, with 17 bases in the middle.

The chain recombines TRBV7-9 with TRBJ1-2, with no clear D. Germline CDR1 and CDR2: SEHNR and FQNEAQ (reference sequence). V lost 0 bases, J lost 5 bases, and 7 bases lay in between. The CDR3 consists of 13 residues. The chain's CDR3 is CASSLAPQYGYTF. The DNA of the CDR3 is TGTGCCAGCAGCTTAGCCCCGCAGTATGGCTACACCTTC.